The TCR beta chain under discussion was sequenced for a study of blood T cell repertoires in COVID-19. Background on the study: T cells, B-cell-depleted T cells, or PBMCs provided the cDNA or gDNA that served as material.

Sequencing was performed with immunoSEQ multiplex PCR; in TCRdb, only in-frame clones are kept and a portion is missing. The top ten clones hold about 0.6% of a sample with about 440,000 clones, 90% of them seen once. Self-reported history from a screening survey and questionnaire set each donor's cohort. Each recovered donor of Cohort 3 presented with two negative PCRs, clearance, or symptom resolution. The CDR3 runs 15 residues. The ends were cut back, 5 bases at V and 8 bases at J, with 19 bases in the middle. Germline assignment: CDR1 KGHSH and CDR2 LQKENI. The chain has TRBV18 and TRBJ2-1; D is perhaps TRBD2 (6 bases). The sequencing input was PBMCs or T cells enriched from blood (not recorded which). This sequence was found in a man aged 18 to 30 who had recovered from COVID-19. CDR3 loop: CASSREAGLRYEQFF. The CDR3 DNA reads as TGTGCCAGCTCAAGAGAGGCGGGATTGCGCTATGAGCAGTTCTTC.